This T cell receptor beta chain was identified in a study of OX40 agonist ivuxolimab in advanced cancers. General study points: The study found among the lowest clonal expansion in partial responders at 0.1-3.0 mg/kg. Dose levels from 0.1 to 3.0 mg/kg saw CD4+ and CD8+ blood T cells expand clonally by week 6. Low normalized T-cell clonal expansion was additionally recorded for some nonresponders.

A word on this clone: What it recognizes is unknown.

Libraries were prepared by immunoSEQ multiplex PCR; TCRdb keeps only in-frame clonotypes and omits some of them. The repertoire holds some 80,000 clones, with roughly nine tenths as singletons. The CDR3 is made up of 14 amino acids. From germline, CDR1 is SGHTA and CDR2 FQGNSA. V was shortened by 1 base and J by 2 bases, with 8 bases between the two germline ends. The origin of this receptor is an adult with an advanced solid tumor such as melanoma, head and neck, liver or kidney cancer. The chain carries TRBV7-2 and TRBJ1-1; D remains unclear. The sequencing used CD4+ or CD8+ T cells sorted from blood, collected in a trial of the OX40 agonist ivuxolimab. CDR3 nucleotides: TGTGCCAGCAGCTTAGGAGTCAGAAACACTGAAGCTTTCTTT. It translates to CASSLGVRNTEAFF.